What follows are 26 T cell receptor beta chains derived from one specimen sequenced in a study of early stage breast cancer tumors. TCRdb keeps only in-frame clones here, not all; method: immunoSEQ multiplex PCR. The sample includes 28,000 or so clones, 60% to 80% of them seen just once. Sequenced sample: blood. The receptors were sampled from a person aged 35-55 years with breast cancer.

This rearrangement joins TRBV27 to TRBJ2-7; TRBD2 aligns across 10 bases. Germline V gene lookup returns CDR1 MNHEY and CDR2 SMNVEV (reference sequence). The ends lost 6 bases at V and 6 bases at J; junction bases unmatched: 5. The CDR3 length is 13 residues. The CDR3 loop reads CASRSGRAFEQYF. The CDR3, as DNA: TGTGCCAGCAGGAGCGGGAGGGCCTTCGAGCAGTACTTC.

The chain has TRBV6-1 and TRBJ2-1; 13 bases line up with TRBD2. Trimming took 4 bases from V and 8 from J; bases not matched to a gene: 2. CDR3 length: 14 amino acids. Germline assignment: CDR1 MNHNS and CDR2 SASEGT. Here the CDR3 DNA reads TGTGCCAGCAGTGCACTAGCGGGGGGGGATGAGCAGTTCTTC. It yields the protein CASSALAGGDEQFF.

The V gene is TRBV29-1, the J gene TRBJ2-1; 11 positions match TRBD2. This CDR3 is built from 16 residues. V lost 1 base, J lost 6 bases, and 8 bases stayed unmatched. Germline CDR1 SQVTM, CDR2 ANQGSEA. Here the CDR3 DNA reads TGCAGCGTTGAAGGAACTAGCGGGAGCTACAGCAATGAGCAGTTCTTC. This translates into CSVEGTSGSYSNEQFF.

The chain is built from TRBV11-2 and TRBJ2-3; D may be TRBD1 or TRBD2 (5 bases each). CDR3 length equals 15 residues. Per the germline V gene, CDR1 is SGHAT and CDR2 is FQNNGV. Trimming removed 5 bases from V and 4 bases from J, with 16 bases in between. CDR3 amino acids: CASSRDGERSDTQYF. The CDR3 region has the DNA TGTGCCAGCAGCCGGGACGGAGAAAGGTCAGATACGCAGTATTTT.

This clone is a singleton in its sample. The V and J genes are TRBV27 and TRBJ2-3; D may be TRBD1 (6 bases). V lost 4 bases to trimming and J lost 1 base, with 15 bases between them. CDR1 MNHEY and CDR2 SMNVEV come from the germline V gene (reference sequence). The CDR3 length is 16 residues. CDR3 nucleotides: TGTGCCAGCAGTTCTTACAGGGTCCAAGGCACAGATACGCAGTATTTT. Translating it yields CASSSYRVQGTDTQYF.

CDR3 sequence reads: CARREKTQYF. Here the CDR3 DNA reads TGTGCCCGAAGGGAGAAGACCCAGTACTTC. V and J are TRBV6-4 and TRBJ2-5; D may be TRBD2 (5 bases). CDR3 length: 10 residues. With 11 bases removed from V and 6 bases from J, the gap between germline ends came to 10 bases. Germline CDR1 is MRHNA and CDR2 is SNTAGT.

This clone was picked up a small number of times. This chain connects TRBV4-2 to TRBJ1-4; D is unresolved. This CDR3 has 15 amino acids. Trimming shortened V by 0 bases and J by 3 bases, and 8 bases separated the two germline ends. From germline, CDR1 is LGHNA and CDR2 YNFKEQ. The CDR3 bases are TGTGCCAGCAGCCAAGATCGACGGGCTAATGAAAAACTGTTTTTT. Its translation is CASSQDRRANEKLFF.

The J gene is TRBJ2-5, the V gene TRBV7-3; weak D call: TRBD1 (7 bases). The CDR3 extends over 13 amino acids. Trimming removed 5 bases from V and 7 bases from J, with 14 bases in between. Germline V gene data show CDR1 as SGHTA and CDR2 as FQGTGA. CDR3 coding DNA: TGTGCCAGCAGCGCACGCAGGGGGGCGACCCAGTACTTC. This codes for CASSARRGATQYF. The full variable domain, in which reference TRBV7-3 and TRBJ2-5 provide the parts outside the CDR3, is GAGVSQTPSNKVTEKGKYVELRCDPISGHTALYWYRQSLGQGPEFLIYFQGTGAADDSGLPNDRFFAVRPEGSVSTLKIQRTERGDSAVYLCASSARRGATQYFGPGTRLLVL.

This chain connects TRBV30 to TRBJ2-3; 9 bases are shared with TRBD2. The CDR3 is 15 amino acids. Germline V gene sequence: CDR1 GTSNPN, CDR2 SVGIG (reference sequence). The V gene end was trimmed by 1 base and the J gene end by 6 bases; junction bases not matched to a gene: 8. CDR3 in DNA: TGTGCCTGGAGTGCCCAGCGGGGGGCGGGGGATACGCAGTATTTT. This gives the protein CAWSAQRGAGDTQYF.

The V call is TRBV2, the J call TRBJ2-5, with D possibly being TRBD2 (5 bases). The germline V and J ends were trimmed by 7 bases and 2 bases, with 17 bases remaining between them. This CDR3 comprises 15 residues. CDR1 and CDR2 from the germline V gene are SNHLY and FYNNEI. The CDR3 DNA reads as TGTGCCAGCACCCCCGAGATGGACTCTCAAGAGACCCAGTACTTC. Residues: CASTPEMDSQETQYF.

The CDR3 sequence: CASSQRAYTPGTQYF. CDR3 nucleotide sequence: TGTGCCAGCAGCCAAAGGGCGTACACCCCGGGGACGCAGTATTTT. This chain connects TRBV14 to TRBJ2-3; a weak D match, TRBD2 (5 bases). This CDR3 spans 15 amino acids. V lost 2 bases, J lost 9 bases, and 18 bases lay in between. CDR1 is SGHDN and CDR2 is FVKESK in the germline V gene.

This chain joins TRBV10-3 and TRBJ2-7; 7 bases match TRBD1. The CDR3 length is 15 residues. The germline CDR1 and CDR2 sequences are ENHRY and SYGVKD. J lost 3 bases, V lost 3 bases, and 8 bases had no gene match. The CDR3 loop reads CAISDPGQRNYEQYF. In nucleotides, the CDR3 is TGTGCCATCAGTGACCCGGGACAGCGGAACTACGAGCAGTACTTC.

This sequence joins TRBV7-2 and TRBJ1-3, with TRBD1 matching 8 bases. Germline CDR1 SGHTA, CDR2 FQGNSA. CDR3 length: 16 amino acids. The V gene end was trimmed by 6 bases and the J gene end by 2 bases; junction bases not matched to a gene: 9. CDR3 DNA: TGTGCCAGCAGTCCACAGGGGGTCGGCCCTGGAAACACCATATATTTT. This encodes CASSPQGVGPGNTIYF.

This clone has more than one count but fewer than ten. The chain links TRBV9 to TRBJ2-1; 8 bases fit TRBD2. This CDR3 comprises 17 residues. V lost 4 bases and J lost 8; bases outside the gene matches: 17. CDR1 is SGDLS, CDR2 YYNGEE, per germline. The CDR3 loop is CASSLRGGASGLDEQFF. CDR3 sequence (DNA): TGTGCCAGCAGCCTCCGTGGGGGGGCTAGCGGGCTCGATGAGCAGTTCTTC.

This chain joins TRBV5-4 and TRBJ2-3, with 12 positions matching TRBD2. This CDR3 has 15 residues. Germline V lookup: CDR1 SGHNT, CDR2 YYREEE (reference sequence). Germline trimming cut 4 bases from V and 9 bases from J; bases unmatched to any gene: 9. CDR3 DNA: TGTGCCAGCAGCCCCAGACTAGCGGGGGACGCGACGCAGTATTTT. Amino acids: CASSPRLAGDATQYF.

There are a few counts of this clone. The rearrangement joins TRBV5-4 to TRBJ2-5; 7 nucleotides align to TRBD2. Germline V gives CDR1 SGHNT, CDR2 YYREEE (reference sequence). The CDR3 spans 14 residues. V dropped 4 bases and J dropped 5; count of bases not matched to a gene: 8. The CDR3: CASSATSAGETQYF. DNA for the CDR3: TGTGCCAGCAGCGCCACTAGCGCGGGCGAGACCCAGTACTTC.

The rearrangement links TRBV4-1 to TRBJ2-3; a possible D gene is TRBD1 (6 bases). V lost 8 bases to trimming and J lost 0 bases, with 21 bases between them. Germline V CDR1 and CDR2: MGHRA, YSYEKL. The CDR3 has 17 residues. DNA of the CDR3: TGCGCCAGCGGGAGCCCGACAGGACCTTTTAGCACAGATACGCAGTATTTT. It yields the protein CASGSPTGPFSTDTQYF.

This clone was counted a few times. For the CDR3, the DNA is TGTGCCAGCAGCTTCGGACTAGCTGGTCCCTACGAGCAGTACTTC. Protein: CASSFGLAGPYEQYF. The chain recombines TRBV7-2 with TRBJ2-7; 8 bases line up with TRBD2. This CDR3 region has 15 residues. The germline V gene encodes CDR1 SGHTA and CDR2 FQGNSA. J was trimmed by 2 bases and V by 3 bases; bases with no gene match: 6.

CDR3 amino acids: CASSQARGSDAMNTEAFF. The CDR3 DNA reads TGCGCCAGCAGCCAAGCCAGGGGGTCGGATGCCATGAACACTGAAGCTTTCTTT. The V call is TRBV4-1, the J call TRBJ1-1; 7 bases are shared with TRBD1. After removal of 1 base from V and 0 bases from J, the junction contained 11 bases not matched to a gene. Germline CDR1 MGHRA, CDR2 YSYEKL. This CDR3 has 18 amino acids.

The chain employs TRBV18 and TRBJ2-3; D uncertain. Deletions cut 1 base from V and 2 bases from J, with 13 bases between. CDR3 length: 16 amino acids. The germline gives CDR1 KGHSH, CDR2 LQKENI. The CDR3, as DNA: TGTGCCAGCTCACCACAGTCCAGGCGCCTCACAGATACGCAGTATTTT. Translation: CASSPQSRRLTDTQYF. The full variable domain, with the rest looked up from reference TRBV18 and TRBJ2-3, is NAGVMQNPRHLVRRRGQEARLRCSPMKGHSHVYWYRQLPEEGLKFMVYLQKENIIDESGMPKERFSAEFPKEGPSILRIQQVVRGDSAAYFCASSPQSRRLTDTQYFGPGTRLTVL.

This clone was observed a few times. The V call is TRBV27, the J call TRBJ2-7; no definite D call. The CDR3 spans 13 residues. Germline V CDR1 and CDR2: MNHEY, SMNVEV (reference sequence). Deletions cut 6 bases from V and 4 bases from J, with 13 bases between. The CDR3: CASSHAVGYEQYF. The CDR3 DNA is TGTGCCAGCAGCCATGCCGTAGGATACGAGCAGTACTTC.

This clone was seen only a few times. This chain connects TRBV7-3 to TRBJ1-2; D is ambiguous. The CDR3 is 17 amino acids. The V end lost 0 bases, the J end lost 5 bases, and 19 bases lay between the germline ends. Germline CDR1 SGHTA, CDR2 FQGTGA. This chain's CDR3 is CASSLTTPQKIPYGYTF. As DNA, the CDR3 is TGTGCCAGCAGCTTAACAACCCCACAGAAAATACCATATGGCTACACCTTC.

The genes are TRBV9 and TRBJ1-1, with D possibly matching TRBD1 (5 bases). Germline V lookup: CDR1 SGDLS, CDR2 YYNGEE. The V and J ends lost 0 bases and 11 bases respectively, with 14 bases between them. CDR3 length: 13 residues. The CDR3: CASSVATGQMAFF. Written as DNA, the CDR3 is TGTGCCAGCAGCGTAGCTACGGGGCAGATGGCTTTCTTT.

This sequence joins TRBV11-2 and TRBJ2-7; no clear D. The CDR3 is 12 amino acids. CDR1 is SGHAT and CDR2 is FQNNGV in the germline V gene. The V end lost 3 bases, the J end lost 4 bases, and 7 bases lay between the germline ends. The CDR3 DNA sequence: TGTGCCAGCAGCTTTACGAGATACGAGCAGTACTTC. Translated: CASSFTRYEQYF. Variable domain in full (rest from reference TRBV11-2 and TRBJ2-7): EAGVAQSPRYKIIEKRQSVAFWCNPISGHATLYWYQQILGQGPKLLIQFQNNGVVDDSQLPKDRFSAERLKGVDSTLKIQPAKLEDSAVYLCASSFTRYEQYFGPGTRLTVT.

This sequence joins TRBV7-8 and TRBJ2-1; 7 bases map to TRBD2. With V trimmed by 5 bases and J by 0 bases, 7 bases remained unmatched. CDR3 length: 16 amino acids. In germline, CDR1 is SGHVS, CDR2 FQNEAQ. CDR3 in amino acids: CASSATSPYSYNEQFF. CDR3 coding DNA: TGTGCCAGCAGCGCGACTAGCCCATACTCCTACAATGAGCAGTTCTTC.

The CDR3 loop is CASRRTHRDTDTQYF. In DNA, the CDR3 is TGTGCCAGTAGGCGGACTCACAGGGACACAGATACGCAGTATTTT. The J gene is TRBJ2-3, the V gene TRBV19, with D perhaps matching TRBD1 (6 bases). Trimming took off 6 bases at V and 2 bases at J, with 15 bases between the two ends. Germline V gene data show CDR1 as LNHDA and CDR2 as SQIVND (reference sequence). The CDR3 covers 15 residues.